This TCR beta chain originates from a study of blood T cells in healthy people across ages. For the second PCR, which ran for about 7 to 11 cycles, a sample-barcoded 5' primer and a J-beta primer mix were used. MiXCR, applied by TCRdb to the 5' RACE reads, yields one record per CDR3 protein. In the table there are fewer than 2 million distinct CDR3 sequences, about two fifths of which are singletons. In its sample, this clonotype was seen a few times. This CDR3 region has 13 residues. Germline V gene data show CDR1 as SGDLS and CDR2 as YYNGEE. Trimming removed 0 bases at V and 4 bases at J, with 5 bases between.

J is TRBJ2-1 and V is TRBV9; no reliable D call. Material for sequencing was blood. The receptor comes from a human donor in good health. The CDR3, as DNA: TGTGCCAGCAGCGTAGTGGGATACAATGAGCAGTTCTTC. Its translation: CASSVVGYNEQFF. The variable domain in full, completed from reference TRBV9 and TRBJ2-1, reads DSGVTQTPKHLITATGQRVTLRCSPRSGDLSVYWYQQSLDQGLQFLIQYYNGEERAKGNILERFSAQQFPDLHSELNLSSLELGDSALYFCASSVVGYNEQFFGPGTRLTVL.